The 8 T cell receptor beta chains below come from one sample, sequenced in a study of cytomegalovirus exposure and HLA in healthy donors. The PCR was carried out with 60 Vbeta primers and 13 Jbeta primers. The data were produced by immunoSEQ multiplex PCR, yet TCRdb's version contains in-frame clones alone and is incomplete. Of approximately 180,000 clones listed, 84% are singletons. The sequencing input was PBMCs. Receptors originate from a man between 18 and 35 years old in good health and CMV-seronegative.

The rearrangement links TRBV29-1 to TRBJ1-4; no reliable D call. This CDR3 spans 14 amino acids. The germline V gene has CDR1 SQVTM and CDR2 ANQGSEA. The germline V and J ends were trimmed by 3 bases and 8 bases, with 16 bases remaining between them. DNA for the CDR3: TGCAGCGTTGAGGTGGCGGGGAACATAGAAAAACTGTTTTTT. This encodes CSVEVAGNIEKLFF.

This clone was seen more than once but under ten times. The chain has TRBV27 and TRBJ1-4, with a tentative D call TRBD1 (6 bases). This CDR3 comprises 14 residues. Germline CDR1 MNHEY, CDR2 SMNVEV (reference sequence). Trimming pared 5 bases from V and 7 bases from J, leaving 14 bases between. The CDR3 sequence is CASSPGGQLEKLFF. For the CDR3, the DNA is TGTGCCAGCAGTCCAGGAGGACAGCTTGAAAAACTGTTTTTT.

In its sample, this clone was seen once. The chain employs TRBV5-5 and TRBJ2-2; D uncertain. Germline V CDR1 and CDR2: SGHKS, YYEKEE (reference sequence). The V end was cut by 0 bases, the J end by 6 bases, with 9 bases between. The length of the CDR3 is 14 residues. The CDR3 sequence: CASSLGTVAGELFF. CDR3 DNA: TGTGCCAGCAGCTTGGGTACAGTAGCCGGGGAGCTGTTTTTT.

The rearrangement joins TRBV25-1 to TRBJ1-6; TRBD1 might be the D (6 bases). Germline CDR1 and CDR2: MGHDK and SYGVNS. The CDR3 extends over 14 amino acids. V lost 2 bases, J lost 7 bases, and 9 bases lay in between. The CDR3 nucleotides are TGTGCCAGCAGTGAACCGGACAGCAATTCACCCCTCCACTTT. Its protein product is CASSEPDSNSPLHF. Looking up the rest from reference TRBV25-1 and TRBJ1-6 gives the full variable domain: EADIYQTPRYLVIGTGKKITLECSQTMGHDKMYWYQQDPGMELHLIHYSYGVNSTEKGDLSSESTVSRIRTEHFPLTLESARPSHTSQYLCASSEPDSNSPLHFGNGTRLTVT.

The J gene is TRBJ1-1, the V gene TRBV28, with TRBD1 matching over 8 bases. The CDR3 covers 13 residues. After removal of 5 bases from V and 6 bases from J, the junction contained 5 bases not matched to a gene. Germline CDR1 and CDR2: MDHEN and SYDVKM. CDR3 in DNA: TGTGCCAGCAGTCTCAGGGGGCGTGCTGAAGCTTTCTTT. Its protein is CASSLRGRAEAFF.

V is TRBV19 and J is TRBJ1-2, with 9 bases identical to TRBD1. The CDR3 sequence is 14 residues long. The V and J ends lost 4 bases and 4 bases, in that order; junction bases with no gene match: 4. Germline CDR1 LNHDA, CDR2 SQIVND (reference sequence). CDR3 bases: TGTGCCAGTAGTACGACAGGGGGAGGCTATGGCTACACCTTC. This encodes CASSTTGGGYGYTF.

This chain uses TRBV9 with TRBJ2-7; a possible D gene is TRBD2 (7 bases). The CDR3 runs to 15 residues. From germline, CDR1 is SGDLS and CDR2 YYNGEE. Trimming removed 4 bases from V and 3 bases from J, with 17 bases in between. The CDR3 sequence is CASSPSRGGLYEQYF. In nucleotides, the CDR3 is TGTGCCAGCAGCCCCTCTAGGGGGGGACTCTACGAGCAGTACTTC.

The CDR3 loop reads CASSGDRSGNTIYF. CDR3 DNA sequence: TGTGCCAGCAGTGGTGACAGGTCTGGAAACACCATATATTTT. The chain employs TRBV28 and TRBJ1-3, with a weak D call TRBD1 (6 bases). Trimming took 5 bases from V and 1 from J, leaving 9 bases between them. This CDR3 is 14 amino acids long. The V gene's germline CDR1 is MDHEN and CDR2 SYDVKM.